This paragraph reports one T cell receptor beta chain. By sample share, this clonotype is medium-sized (0.01 to 0.1%). This receptor's antigen is unknown. Base qualities were left out, and no much larger clone turns up one base away. This entry belongs to a study of T cells in AML relapse after transplant (dated by TCRdb to 2018 to 2020). Describing the broader study: The remission controls were clinically matched patients who stayed in long-term complete remission and had more than 3 years of follow-up. The remission samples were bone marrow taken about 1 year after HSCT from patients who stayed in complete remission. In a retrospective study, inhibitory receptor expression and TCR repertoires of bone marrow T cells were examined in patients who had received allogeneic HSCT for myeloid malignancy. The paper as a whole reports these results and caveats: The TCR repertoire comparisons were based on very few samples, with only a few individuals in each group for unsorted bone marrow.

Taken from cysteine to phenylalanine, the CDR3 has 14 residues. CDR3 DNA only is kept here, 42 bases in frame from base 1. V loses 4 bases of germline sequence and J loses 5 bases, and the interval between the two ends is 17 bases. CDR1 and CDR2, per the germline V gene, are SQVTM and ANQGSEA. The library was made by PCR. Instead of multiplex PCR, a modified RACE PCR protocol was used to amplify TCR alpha and beta chains from RNA. Libraries were sequenced on an Illumina MiSeq, and raw reads were demultiplexed by sample-specific barcode combinations. The study's own analysis went as follows. MiXCR software was used to identify TCR clonotypes from the sequencing reads. The public reads were reanalyzed by TCRdb: fastp trimming at Q25, MiXCR alignment, in-frame beta chains only. Merged by CDR3 protein, the rows form single entries marked with the most common genes and DNA. These V and J calls rely on TCRdb rather than the paper's analysis. Here the sample has about 1,400 distinct CDR3 sequences; 6.6% occur a single time. The leading ten clones occupy around half of the sample.

The chain couples TRBV29-1 to TRBJ2-5; TRBD2 is a possible D gene, resting on 6 matching bases. This receptor was taken from a human donor who had a stem cell transplant for acute myeloid leukemia. The graft donor may be the source of some T cells after a transplant. Sequenced here: bone marrow, either the whole sample or a sorted T cell fraction (not recorded which), sampled in complete remission. The sequenced DNA is TGCAGCGTTGCGGGAGTTCCCCGGGGGGAGACCCAGTACTTC. Translated, this is CSVAGVPRGETQYF. The CDR3, completed at both ends by the reference TRBV29-1 and TRBJ2-5 genes, gives the full variable domain SAVISQKPSRDICQRGTSLTIQCQVDSQVTMMFWYRQQPGQSLTLIATANQGSEATYESGFVIDKFPISRPNLTFSTLTVSNMSPEDSSIYLCSVAGVPRGETQYFGPGTRLLVL.